Listed below are T cell receptor beta chains from one sample, sequenced in a study of T cell responses to AZD1222 COVID-19 vaccine. Produced via immunoSEQ multiplex PCR; TCRdb's table is partial and in-frame only. Of more than 80,000 clones in the sample, more than 85% were seen once. The sample in question was peripheral blood, obtained 28 days after the second AZD1222 dose. The receptors originated from an adult who received the AZD1222 COVID-19 vaccine. CDR3s include the opening cysteine and the closing phenylalanine or tryptophan. The D gene is left open where the match is weak. Not every row has a clone size; where given, it reads once, few, many or a size class.

J gene | V gene | D gene | clone size | CDR3 DNA | CDR3 protein
TRBJ2-1 | TRBV6-2/TRBV6-3 | TRBD2 | - | TGTGCCAGCAGTTACACTAGCGGGAGGGCCAGGTACAATGAGCAGTTCTTC | CASSYTSGRARYNEQFF
TRBJ2-3 | TRBV7-8 | TRBD1 | - | TGTGCCATCGGGGACAGTTCCACAGATACGCAGTATTTT | CAIGDSSTDTQYF
TRBJ2-7 | TRBV7-2 | - | - | TGTGCCAGCAGCTTAAGGACGGGGGAGCAGTCCTACGAGCAGTACTTC | CASSLRTGEQSYEQYF
TRBJ1-5 | TRBV7-9 | - | once | TGTGCCAGCAGCTCGGGGATAGGGTACGGGGGCAATCAGCCCCAGCATTTT | CASSSGIGYGGNQPQHF
TRBJ2-3 | TRBV7-3 | - | - | TGTGCCAGCAGCTTAACGGACTCTCGCGGACAGTATTTT | CASSLTDSRGQYF
TRBJ2-7 | TRBV5-1 | - | - | TGCGCCAGCAGCTTTCTCCGGGACCATTCCTACGAGCAGTACTTC | CASSFLRDHSYEQYF
TRBJ1-5 | TRBV6-6 | - | - | TGTGCCAGCAGCTTCGATGACCAAAACCAGCATTTT | CASSFDDQNQHF
TRBJ1-1 | TRBV2 | TRBD1 | - | TGTGCCAGCAGGATACAGGGGGCAGGTACTGAAGCTTTCTTT | CASRIQGAGTEAFF
TRBJ1-1 | TRBV19 | TRBD1 | - | TGTGCCAGTAGCACCGGGACAGGGGGCGTTCTCCCCGAAGCTTTCTTT | CASSTGTGGVLPEAFF
TRBJ2-1 | TRBV4-2 | TRBD2 | - | TGTGCCAGCAGCCAAGACCAGCGGGAGGGTGGTTTGGATGAGCAGTTCTTC | CASSQDQREGGLDEQFF
TRBJ2-5 | TRBV12-3/TRBV12-4 | TRBD1 | - | TGTGCCAGCGGTGACAGGGTCCAAGAGACCCAGTACTTC | CASGDRVQETQYF
TRBJ1-4 | TRBV6-5 | - | - | TGTGCCAGCAATCGTTCTCCAGGGCAACTGTTTTTT | CASNRSPGQLFF
TRBJ2-7 | TRBV14 | - | - | TGTGCCAGCAGCCGGATCGGACAGAGCTCCTACGAGCAGTACTTC | CASSRIGQSSYEQYF
TRBJ2-2 | TRBV20-1 | - | - | TGCAGTGCCGGGGGTACCGGGGAGCTGTTTTTT | CSAGGTGELFF
TRBJ2-7 | TRBV10-1 | TRBD2 | - | TGCGCCAGCCCTTTGACAGGGAATGGACTAGCGTACCACGAGCAGTACTTC | CASPLTGNGLAYHEQYF
TRBJ1-6 | TRBV7-3 | - | - | TGTGCCAGCAGCTTCATGGCAACCTATAATTCACCCCTCCACTTT | CASSFMATYNSPLHF
TRBJ1-1 | TRBV3-1/TRBV3-2 | - | - | TGTGCCAGCAGCCAAGTTCCAGGGAGAACTGAAGCTTTCTTT | CASSQVPGRTEAFF
TRBJ1-2 | TRBV12-3/TRBV12-4 | - | - | TGTGCCAGCAGTTCCAGTGATAACTATGGCTACACCTTC | CASSSSDNYGYTF
TRBJ2-2 | TRBV24-1 | - | once | TGTGCCACCAGTGATCTCATGACAAAGAACACCGGGGAGCTGTTTTTT | CATSDLMTKNTGELFF
TRBJ2-1 | TRBV7-9 | TRBD2 | - | TGTGCCAGCAACCTAGCGGGAGGGCCCCCGTTCTTC | CASNLAGGPPFF
TRBJ1-5 | TRBV6-5 | - | - | TGTGCCAGCAGGGAGGGCAATCAGCCCCAGCATTTT | CASREGNQPQHF
TRBJ2-3 | TRBV4-1 | - | - | TGCGCCAGCAGAGGAGCCGGGGTCGGCACAGATACGCAGTATTTT | CASRGAGVGTDTQYF
TRBJ2-1 | TRBV28 | - | - | TGTGCCAGCAGTTCAGGACAGAGCTCCTACAATGAGCAGTTCTTC | CASSSGQSSYNEQFF
TRBJ1-4 | TRBV9 | - | - | TGTGCCAGCAGCGTAGGTCAGGGGACAACAACTAATGAAAAACTGTTTTTT | CASSVGQGTTTNEKLFF
TRBJ2-1 | TRBV5-1 | TRBD2 | - | TGCGCCAGCAGCGGGGGGACTAGCGGCTCCTACAATGAGCAGTTCTTC | CASSGGTSGSYNEQFF
TRBJ2-1 | TRBV5-1 | - | - | TGCGCCAGCAGGGCGGGACTCCCCCAGCTCCACAATGAGCAGTTCTTC | CASRAGLPQLHNEQFF
TRBJ1-5 | TRBV6-5 | TRBD1 | - | TGTGCCACCGCCAGAGGACAGGGCATCAATCAGCCCCAGCATTTT | CATARGQGINQPQHF
TRBJ1-1 | TRBV25-1 | - | once | TGTGCCAGCAGTGAATATCGGAGGGGACCAGGCGAAACTTTCTTT | CASSEYRRGPGETFF
TRBJ1-3 | TRBV5-1 | - | - | TGCGCCAGCAGCTTAGGGGCCGCTGGAAACACCATATATTTT | CASSLGAAGNTIYF
TRBJ2-7 | TRBV19 | - | - | TGTGCCAGTGGGGCCGGGCCCCTGCAGTACTTC | CASGAGPLQYF
TRBJ2-5 | TRBV4-1 | TRBD2 | - | TGCGCCAGCAGCCAAGAACTAGCGGGAGGAGAGACCCAGTACTTC | CASSQELAGGETQYF
TRBJ2-1 | TRBV7-2 | - | - | TGTGCCAGCAGGATCCGCCCCTCAGGGAGTAATGAGCAGTTCTTC | CASRIRPSGSNEQFF
TRBJ1-1 | TRBV5-6 | - | - | TGTGCCAGTCGAGGGGGTTACACTGAAGCTTTCTTT | CASRGGYTEAFF
TRBJ2-3 | TRBV14 | TRBD2 | - | TGTGCCAGCAGCCAGAGACTAGCGGCCTACGGTACAGATACGCAGTATTTT | CASSQRLAAYGTDTQYF
TRBJ2-7 | TRBV10-2 | - | - | TGCGCCAGCATGGGGGATTTGGGGGATGAGCAGTACTTC | CASMGDLGDEQYF
TRBJ2-7 | TRBV5-3 | - | - | TGTGCCAGAAGCCCATCCTACGAGCAGTACTTC | CARSPSYEQYF
TRBJ2-3 | TRBV7-9 | - | - | TGTGCCAGCAGCTTAGCGAGGCGGGGCTCAGATACGCAGTATTTT | CASSLARRGSDTQYF
TRBJ2-1 | TRBV9 | TRBD2 | - | TGTGCCAGCAGCGTAGCTATCCCCGGGACTAGCGACAATGAGCAGTTCTTC | CASSVAIPGTSDNEQFF
TRBJ1-5 | TRBV19 | - | - | TGTGCCAGTAGTCTCGAGGACCGTGATCGCCAGCCCCAGCATTTT | CASSLEDRDRQPQHF
TRBJ2-5 | TRBV28 | - | - | TGTGCCAGCAGTTTGTCTGGATGGGAGACCCAGTACTTC | CASSLSGWETQYF
TRBJ2-1 | TRBV12-5 | TRBD2 | once | TGTGCTAGTGGTTTCCCCGGGACTTCTAGCGGCGAACCTTACAATGAGCAGTTCTTC | CASGFPGTSSGEPYNEQFF
TRBJ1-4 | TRBV28 | - | - | TGTGCCAGCAGTACCCGGGGGGAAGAAAAACTGTTTTTT | CASSTRGEEKLFF
TRBJ2-7 | TRBV6-6 | TRBD1 | - | TGTGCCAGCAGTTGGGACAGAGGCTACGAGCAGTACTTC | CASSWDRGYEQYF
TRBJ2-7 | TRBV2 | TRBD1 | few | TGTGCCAGCAATCCGGGACAGGGGGCCTACGAGCAGTACTTC | CASNPGQGAYEQYF
TRBJ2-7 | TRBV5-1 | - | - | TGCGCCAGCAGCCGGGACTTGGGAAACGACGAGCAGTACTTC | CASSRDLGNDEQYF
TRBJ1-1 | TRBV28 | TRBD1 | - | TGTGCCAGCAGTTTACCACAGGGGAGGGGGACTGAAGCTTTCTTT | CASSLPQGRGTEAFF
TRBJ1-2 | TRBV6-2/TRBV6-3 | - | - | TGTGCCAGCAGTTTCCCTACAGGGATTGGGGGCTACACCTTC | CASSFPTGIGGYTF
TRBJ1-5 | TRBV19 | - | many | TGTGCCAGTAACCTGGGGACACATTCGAACCAGCCCCAGCATTTT | CASNLGTHSNQPQHF
TRBJ2-2 | TRBV9 | TRBD2 | - | TGTGCCAGCAGCCCTTGGCTAGCGGGAGTTAAAGCCGGGGAGCTGTTTTTT | CASSPWLAGVKAGELFF
TRBJ2-3 | TRBV21-1 | - | - | TGTGCCAGCAGCAAAGAGCAGGGGGCCCCAGATACGCAGTATTTT | CASSKEQGAPDTQYF
TRBJ1-2 | TRBV27 | - | - | TGTGCCAGCAGAACTGGACGGACGCGGAACTATGGCTACACCTTC | CASRTGRTRNYGYTF
TRBJ2-7 | TRBV7-8 | - | - | TGTGCCAGCAGCTTAATCCGTGGGAGCTCTGACGAGCAGTACTTC | CASSLIRGSSDEQYF
TRBJ1-6 | TRBV5-4 | - | - | TGTGCCAGCAGCTTGGGGCCCACAGATTCACCCCTCCACTTT | CASSLGPTDSPLHF
TRBJ1-2 | TRBV18 | - | - | TGTGCCAGCTCACCCCCTGTGGCACGGGCGAATGGCTACACCTTC | CASSPPVARANGYTF
TRBJ2-3 | TRBV5-5 | - | - | TGTGCCAGCAGCTTAAGTGATACGCAGTATTTT | CASSLSDTQYF
TRBJ1-2 | TRBV4-1 | TRBD1 | - | TGCGCCAGCAGCCAAGATGGGGGACAGGGAAGGTATGGCTACACCTTC | CASSQDGGQGRYGYTF
TRBJ1-2 | TRBV29-1 | - | - | TGCAGCGTACGAAGGACAGCCGACTATGGCTACACCTTC | CSVRRTADYGYTF
TRBJ1-1 | TRBV11-3 | - | - | TGTGCCAGCAGCCCCGGCACCTCCACTGAAGCTTTCTTT | CASSPGTSTEAFF
TRBJ2-7 | TRBV10-3 | - | - | TGTGCCATCAGGCAGGGGCGGGAATACGAGCAGTACTTC | CAIRQGREYEQYF